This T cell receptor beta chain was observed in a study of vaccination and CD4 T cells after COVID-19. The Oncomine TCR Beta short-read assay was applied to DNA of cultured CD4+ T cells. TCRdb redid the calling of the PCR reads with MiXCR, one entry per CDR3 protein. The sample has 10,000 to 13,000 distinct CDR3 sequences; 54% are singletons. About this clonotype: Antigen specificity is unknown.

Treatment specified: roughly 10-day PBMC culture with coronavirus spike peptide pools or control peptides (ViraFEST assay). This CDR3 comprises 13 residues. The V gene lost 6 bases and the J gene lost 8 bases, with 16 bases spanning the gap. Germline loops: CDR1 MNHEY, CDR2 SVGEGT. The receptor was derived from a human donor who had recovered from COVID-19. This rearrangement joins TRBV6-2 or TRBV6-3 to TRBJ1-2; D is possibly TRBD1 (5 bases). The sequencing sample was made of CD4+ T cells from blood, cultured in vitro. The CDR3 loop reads CASSAPDRPGYTF. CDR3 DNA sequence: TGTGCCAGCAGCGCCCCCGACAGACCGGGCTACACCTTC.